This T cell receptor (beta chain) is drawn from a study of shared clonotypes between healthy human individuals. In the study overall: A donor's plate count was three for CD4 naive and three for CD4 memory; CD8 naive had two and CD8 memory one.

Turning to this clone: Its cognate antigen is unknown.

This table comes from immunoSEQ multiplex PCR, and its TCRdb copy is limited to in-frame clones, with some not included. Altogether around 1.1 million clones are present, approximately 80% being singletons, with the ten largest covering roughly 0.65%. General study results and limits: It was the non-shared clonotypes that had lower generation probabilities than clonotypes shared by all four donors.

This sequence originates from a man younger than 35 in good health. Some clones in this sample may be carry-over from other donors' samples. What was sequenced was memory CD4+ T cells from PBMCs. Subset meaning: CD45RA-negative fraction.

DNA for the CDR3: TGCGCCAGCAGCTTGGGCCCGGGACAATCGAACACCGGGGAGCTGTTTTTT. Translation: CASSLGPGQSNTGELFF. The V and J genes are TRBV5-1 and TRBJ2-2; D is possibly TRBD1 (6 bases). The CDR3 is made up of 17 amino acids. From germline, CDR1 is SGHRS and CDR2 YFSETQ. V gave up 0 bases and J gave up 0 bases, with 12 bases separating them.